The 25 T cell receptor beta chains below were found in one sample sequenced in a study of blood T cell repertoires in COVID-19. Assay: immunoSEQ multiplex PCR; the TCRdb copy retains only in-frame clones and omits some. The repertoire consists of 250,000 or so clones, with around 90% occurring once and the leading ten covering under 1.5%. Material for sequencing was peripheral blood. The receptors derive from a man aged 80 or over with acute or convalescent COVID-19.

The rearrangement joins TRBV7-9 to TRBJ2-7; 9 bases agree with TRBD1. Trimming removed 5 bases from V and 6 bases from J; junction bases left unmatched: 5. The CDR3 loop spans 13 amino acids. CDR1 is SEHNR and CDR2 is FQNEAQ in the germline V gene (reference sequence). CDR3: CASSLADRGEQYF. DNA of the CDR3: TGTGCCAGCAGCCTTGCGGACAGGGGCGAGCAGTACTTC.

This sequence joins TRBV7-9 and TRBJ2-6; D ambiguous. V lost 1 base and J 0 bases, leaving 16 bases between the germline ends. Germline values: CDR1 SEHNR, CDR2 FQNEAQ (reference sequence). The CDR3 has 19 residues. The CDR3, as DNA: TGTGCCAGCAGCTTAGGTCGCCAGGCCCCTTACTCTGGGGCCAACGTCCTGACTTTC. Translation gives CASSLGRQAPYSGANVLTF.

This sequence joins TRBV5-1 and TRBJ2-1; D might be TRBD2 (5 bases). This CDR3 comprises 17 residues. Germline V CDR1 and CDR2: SGHRS, YFSETQ. Trimming cost V 4 bases and J 0 bases, with 17 bases left between them. Here the CDR3 DNA reads TGCGCCAGCAGCCCGCTGAATAGCGCGAGCTCCTACAATGAGCAGTTCTTC. Amino acid sequence: CASSPLNSASSYNEQFF.

The genes are TRBV6-5 and TRBJ1-1, with D perhaps TRBD1 (5 bases). The CDR3 covers 14 residues. Germline assignment: CDR1 MNHEY and CDR2 SVGAGI. With 7 bases removed from V and 1 base from J, the gap between germline ends came to 13 bases. This chain's CDR3 is CASNALGGNTEAFF. CDR3 in DNA: TGTGCCAGCAACGCCCTCGGGGGGAACACTGAAGCTTTCTTT.

The DNA for the CDR3 is TGCGCCAGCAGACTGACAGGGGGCTCAACCACTGAAGCTTTCTTT. Protein: CASRLTGGSTTEAFF. The V and J genes are TRBV5-1 and TRBJ1-1; 10 positions agree with TRBD1. There are 15 residues in the CDR3. V gave up 5 bases and J gave up 4 bases; unmatched junction bases: 8. CDR1 is SGHRS and CDR2 is YFSETQ in the germline V gene.

The V and J genes are TRBV5-1 and TRBJ2-3; 15 bases line up with TRBD2. V lost 4 bases to trimming and J lost 8 bases; unmatched junction nucleotides: 2. There are 14 residues in the CDR3. Germline V lookup: CDR1 SGHRS, CDR2 YFSETQ. The CDR3 loop is CASSPGLAGGTQYF. For the CDR3, the DNA is TGCGCCAGCAGCCCGGGACTAGCGGGAGGTACGCAGTATTTT.

The CDR3, as DNA: TGTGCCAGCAGCGTAGGATTCTTCGGGACACCTAATGAAAAACTGTTTTTT. Translation gives CASSVGFFGTPNEKLFF. The J gene is TRBJ1-4, the V gene TRBV9; the D gene is possibly TRBD1 (6 bases). The ends were cut back, 0 bases at V and 3 bases at J, with 15 bases in the middle. The CDR3 runs to 17 residues. Germline loops: CDR1 SGDLS, CDR2 YYNGEE.

V gene TRBV5-1 combines with J gene TRBJ2-2; 10 bases map to TRBD2. The V and J ends lost 3 bases and 3 bases, in that order; junction bases with no gene match: 14. The CDR3 runs to 19 residues. Germline assignment: CDR1 SGHRS and CDR2 YFSETQ. The CDR3 spells CASSSILRLAGADTGELFF. CDR3 DNA sequence: TGCGCCAGCAGCTCCATCCTCAGGCTAGCGGGAGCGGACACCGGGGAGCTGTTTTTT.

This chain joins TRBV7-3 and TRBJ2-1; 7 bases match TRBD2. In germline, CDR1 is SGHTA, CDR2 FQGTGA. CDR3 length: 15 residues. After removal of 2 bases from V and 6 bases from J, the junction contained 7 bases not matched to a gene. CDR3 coding DNA: TGTGCCAGCAGCTTATTGGGGGGGAGCGGCAATGAGCAGTTCTTC. Its protein is CASSLLGGSGNEQFF.

This clone was detected a few times. The gene calls are TRBV6-2 or TRBV6-3 and TRBJ2-5; 13 bases are a match to TRBD2. Germline CDR1 MNHEY, CDR2 SVGEGT. The CDR3 covers 16 residues. With 5 bases clipped from V and 2 bases from J, the junction kept 5 bases outside the gene matches. The CDR3 spells CASSRGLAGEQETQYF. The DNA for the CDR3 is TGTGCCAGCAGTCGCGGACTAGCGGGAGAACAAGAGACCCAGTACTTC.

The rearrangement links TRBV6-1 to TRBJ1-5; TRBD1 aligns across 8 bases. This CDR3 region has 15 residues. V lost 3 bases, J lost 3 bases, and 4 bases stayed unmatched. CDR1 and CDR2 from the germline V gene are MNHNS and SASEGT. The CDR3 DNA reads TGTGCCAGCAGTGAGAACAGGGGGTTCAATCAGCCCCAGCATTTT. Translation: CASSENRGFNQPQHF.

The rearrangement uses TRBV6-5 and TRBJ2-5; D is perhaps TRBD2 (6 bases). CDR1 is MNHEY and CDR2 is SVGAGI in the germline V gene. The CDR3 consists of 15 residues. V dropped 0 bases and J dropped 2 bases, with 10 bases sitting between them. The CDR3 region has the DNA TGTGCCAGCAGTTACTCTTTCGGACTACAAGAGACCCAGTACTTC. Translating gives CASSYSFGLQETQYF.

This CDR3 is CASSQDGVSGGRTDTQYF. For the CDR3, the DNA is TGCGCCAGCAGCCAAGACGGCGTTAGCGGGGGACGCACAGATACGCAGTATTTT. The chain employs TRBV4-3 and TRBJ2-3; 9 positions agree with TRBD2. V lost 0 bases and J lost 1; bases outside the gene matches: 8. The CDR3 spans 18 residues. The germline V gene has CDR1 LGHNA and CDR2 YSLEER.

The V and J genes are TRBV15 and TRBJ1-1; tentatively, D is TRBD1 (6 bases). Germline CDR1 and CDR2: LNHNV and YYDKDF (reference sequence). This CDR3 comprises 15 residues. V was shortened by 5 bases and J by 0 bases, with 13 bases between the two germline ends. The CDR3 nucleotides read TGTGCCACCAGCGGCTACAGGGACCTGAACACTGAAGCTTTCTTT. It translates to CATSGYRDLNTEAFF.

The chain uses TRBV10-3 and TRBJ2-7; TRBD2 is a possible D gene (5 bases). Looked up from germline, CDR1 is ENHRY and CDR2 is SYGVKD. The CDR3 runs to 14 residues. Trimming removed 0 bases at V and 2 bases at J, with 8 bases between. CDR3 residues: CAISESGETYEQYF. DNA of the CDR3: TGTGCCATCAGTGAGTCGGGAGAGACCTACGAGCAGTACTTC.

This chain links TRBV28 with TRBJ1-4, with D uncertain. Germline lookup yields CDR1 MDHEN and CDR2 SYDVKM. Trimming took 8 bases from V and 7 from J, leaving 14 bases between them. The CDR3 length is 13 residues. The CDR3 bases are TGTGCCAGCCGATCAAGAGGAGGTGAAAAACTGTTTTTT. This codes for CASRSRGGEKLFF.

This clone was recorded only once. The genes are TRBV24-1 and TRBJ2-1, with 12 positions matching TRBD2. The V and J ends lost 4 bases and 1 base, in that order; junction bases with no gene match: 10. The germline gives CDR1 KGHDR, CDR2 SFDVKD. The CDR3 sequence is 19 residues long. The CDR3 nucleotides are TGTGCCACCAGTGACTCAACCGGGACTAGCGGGCTTTCCTACAATGAGCAGTTCTTC. It translates to CATSDSTGTSGLSYNEQFF.

The J gene is TRBJ2-7, the V gene TRBV9, with D hard to call. Looked up from germline, CDR1 is SGDLS and CDR2 is YYNGEE. The ends were cut back, 7 bases at V and 3 bases at J, with 20 bases in the middle. This CDR3 has 15 amino acids. The CDR3 region has the DNA TGTGCCAGCTCCCCTCAAAGCTCCCCCAACTACGAGCAGTACTTC. Amino acids: CASSPQSSPNYEQYF.

This chain links TRBV5-4 with TRBJ2-2, with 9 positions matching TRBD1. V gave up 2 bases and J gave up 4 bases; unmatched junction bases: 0. Germline V gene lookup returns CDR1 SGHNT and CDR2 YYREEE (reference sequence). The CDR3 spans 14 residues. The CDR3 loop reads CASSLQGATGELFF. CDR3 sequence (DNA): TGTGCCAGCAGCTTACAGGGGGCCACCGGGGAGCTGTTTTTT.

This clone has a single count. The chain links TRBV7-6 to TRBJ2-7; D gene ambiguous. This CDR3 is built from 14 residues. CDR1 and CDR2 (germline): SGHVS, FNYEAQ. V gave up 4 bases and J gave up 5 bases, with 15 bases separating them. CDR3 residues: CASSSYGSLDEQYF. CDR3 bases: TGTGCCAGCAGCTCCTACGGGTCTCTCGACGAGCAGTACTTC.

In regard to this clone: Within the sample, other DNA sequences also encode this same CDR3. The rearrangement uses TRBV5-1 and TRBJ1-5; 8 bases are a match to TRBD1. Germline CDR1 and CDR2: SGHRS and YFSETQ. The CDR3 has 14 amino acids. V trimming: 4 bases; J trimming: 5 bases; junction bases outside the gene matches: 5. CDR3 amino acids: CASSPGQGDQPQHF. DNA of the CDR3: TGCGCCAGCAGCCCCGGACAGGGAGATCAGCCCCAGCATTTT.

V and J are TRBV2 and TRBJ2-7; D possibly corresponds to TRBD2 (5 bases). The CDR3 has 13 residues. Trimming stripped 4 bases from V and 1 base from J, with 8 bases between. The germline V gene encodes CDR1 SNHLY and CDR2 FYNNEI. The CDR3 DNA reads TGTGCCAGCAGTGTGACGGGATCCTACGAGCAGTACTTC. Its protein product is CASSVTGSYEQYF.

V usage is TRBV2 and J usage is TRBJ2-1; D is uncertain. This CDR3 region has 14 residues. The ends were cut back, 3 bases at V and 6 bases at J, with 12 bases in the middle. Germline loops: CDR1 SNHLY, CDR2 FYNNEI. CDR3 coding DNA: TGTGCCAGCAGTGATCCAACTCCGAGCAATGAGCAGTTCTTC. This translates into CASSDPTPSNEQFF.

The rearrangement links TRBV6-5 to TRBJ2-7; TRBD1 aligns across 9 bases. The CDR3 runs to 16 residues. J gave up 2 bases and V 2 bases, and 7 bases lay outside the gene matches. The germline V gene has CDR1 MNHEY and CDR2 SVGAGI. The CDR3 DNA sequence: TGTGCCAGCAGTTACGGAGGGACAGGGAGGACCTACGAGCAGTACTTC. The encoded protein is CASSYGGTGRTYEQYF.

V is TRBV9 and J is TRBJ2-3; 12 bases are a match to TRBD1. Trimming cost V 3 bases and J 5 bases; bases outside gene matches: 19. Germline values: CDR1 SGDLS, CDR2 YYNGEE. The CDR3 spans 20 residues. CDR3 residues: CASSAGTGGAGGGPGDTQYF. The CDR3 DNA follows: TGTGCCAGCAGCGCCGGGACAGGGGGCGCCGGGGGAGGGCCCGGAGATACGCAGTATTTT.